The next 24 T cell receptor beta chains were all read from a single sample in a study of cytomegalovirus exposure and HLA in healthy donors. Researchers ran the PCR with 60 Vbeta and 13 Jbeta primers. Produced via immunoSEQ multiplex PCR; TCRdb's table is partial and in-frame only. This table has under 150,000 clones, about two thirds appearing once. Sequenced material: PBMCs. These receptors were obtained from a human donor in good health.

The CDR3 DNA is TGTGCCAGCGATTCGCAGCAGGCCTATAGCAATCAGCCCCAGCATTTT. Translated, it gives CASDSQQAYSNQPQHF. The chain carries TRBV28 and TRBJ1-5; no definite D call. Trimming took 8 bases from V and 0 from J, leaving 17 bases between them. The CDR3 extends over 16 amino acids. Germline lookup yields CDR1 MDHEN and CDR2 SYDVKM.

The genes are TRBV18 and TRBJ2-4; 8 nucleotides match TRBD1. Losses at the gene ends were 2 bases for V and 1 base for J; bases not matched to a gene: 1. CDR1 is KGHSH and CDR2 is LQKENI in the germline V gene. This CDR3 has 15 residues. CDR3 residues: CASSPDRGAKNIQYF. The CDR3 nucleotides are TGTGCCAGCTCACCAGACAGGGGTGCCAAAAACATTCAGTACTTC.

On this clone itself: One junction end does not reproduce the germline sequence, and a read error may be involved. The V call is TRBV7-7, the J call TRBJ2-5; TRBD2 agrees at 8 bases. Germline CDR1 reads SSHAT; CDR2 reads FNYEAQ (reference sequence). The length of the CDR3 is 15 residues. In DNA form, the CDR3 reads TGTGCTAGCAGCTTAGTCGGGGGGGCCCAAGAGACCCAGTACTTC. This sequence encodes CASSLVGGAQETQYF.

The chain links TRBV5-8 to TRBJ2-2; unclear D gene. The CDR3 sequence is 14 residues long. Germline assignment: CDR1 SGHTS and CDR2 YDEGEE. V was cut by 2 bases and J by 3 bases, with 8 bases left in between. The CDR3 bases are TGTGCCAGCAGCTTTCTACTCGACACCGGGGAGCTGTTTTTT. This gives the protein CASSFLLDTGELFF.

The chain uses TRBV5-4 and TRBJ1-1, with TRBD1 matching 8 bases. The germline V gene encodes CDR1 SGHNT and CDR2 YYREEE (reference sequence). The junction had 4 bases not matched to a gene; V was cut back by 0 bases and J by 3 bases. This CDR3 is 15 amino acids long. CDR3 coding DNA: TGTGCCAGCAGCTTGGATGGACAGGGAGACACTGAAGCTTTCTTT. Its protein is CASSLDGQGDTEAFF.

The chain couples TRBV19 to TRBJ2-7, with 8 nucleotides matching TRBD1. Unmatched junction bases numbered 12, after V lost 6 bases and J lost 5 bases. This CDR3 is built from 15 residues. Germline-derived CDR1 and CDR2 are LNHDA and SQIVND (reference sequence). This CDR3 is CASRGTGSQGNEQYF. CDR3 sequence (DNA): TGTGCCAGTAGGGGGACAGGTTCTCAAGGTAACGAGCAGTACTTC.

This chain connects TRBV7-3 to TRBJ2-2, with TRBD2 matching 9 bases. The V gene end was trimmed by 2 bases and the J gene end by 4 bases; junction bases not matched to a gene: 5. Germline V gene sequence: CDR1 SGHTA, CDR2 FQGTGA. The CDR3 sequence is 16 residues long. The CDR3 coding sequence is TGTGCCAGCAGCTTATTAGCGGGGGCGGGCACCGGGGAGCTGTTTTTT. Its protein product is CASSLLAGAGTGELFF.

The chain combines TRBV4-2 with TRBJ1-2; D is possibly TRBD1 (6 bases). CDR1 and CDR2 (germline): LGHNA, YNFKEQ. V lost 2 bases to trimming and J lost 7 bases, with 14 bases between them. This CDR3 has 14 residues. Here the CDR3 reads CASSQNLQGSGYTF. Here the CDR3 DNA reads TGTGCCAGCAGCCAAAACCTTCAGGGGAGTGGCTACACCTTC.

This clone was observed a handful of times. The sample contains more than one DNA sequence encoding this CDR3. The chain links TRBV29-1 to TRBJ1-4, with D tentatively TRBD1 (6 bases). This CDR3 has 12 amino acids. Trimming left V 4 bases short and J 4 bases short, with 7 bases between. Germline V lookup: CDR1 SQVTM, CDR2 ANQGSEA. CDR3 nucleotide sequence: TGCAGCGTTGCCAGGGGTAATGAAAAACTGTTTTTT. Translated, it gives CSVARGNEKLFF.

This rearrangement joins TRBV14 to TRBJ2-7; no clear D. Trimming shortened V by 1 base and J by 5 bases, and 9 bases separated the two germline ends. CDR1 is SGHDN, CDR2 FVKESK, per germline. The length of the CDR3 is 13 residues. CDR3 nucleotides: TGTGCCAGCAGCCAAGTGCCAGGTCACGAGCAGTACTTC. It translates to CASSQVPGHEQYF.

This clone turned up a few times. The genes are TRBV5-6 and TRBJ2-1; 8 nucleotides align to TRBD2. The CDR3 runs to 16 residues. Losses at the gene ends were 4 bases for V and 8 bases for J; bases not matched to a gene: 14. Germline loops: CDR1 SGHDT, CDR2 YYEEEE. The CDR3 coding sequence is TGTGCCAGCAGCGATACCGGGACTAGATCCCGTGATGAGCAGTTCTTC. Its protein product is CASSDTGTRSRDEQFF.

The chain carries TRBV10-3 and TRBJ2-3; 8 bases match TRBD2. J gave up 3 bases and V 7 bases, and 3 bases lay outside the gene matches. Germline CDR1 reads ENHRY; CDR2 reads SYGVKD. This CDR3 has 13 residues. In nucleotides, the CDR3 is TGTGCCATCACCCGGGGGGGGACAGATACGCAGTATTTT. Translation gives CAITRGGTDTQYF.

The CDR3 coding sequence is TGTGCCAGCAGCCTCACCCGTAGCCGGGAGACCCAGTACTTC. Translating gives CASSLTRSRETQYF. The chain employs TRBV7-9 and TRBJ2-5, with D uncertain. In germline, CDR1 is SEHNR, CDR2 FQNEAQ (reference sequence). The CDR3 totals 14 residues. V lost 5 bases, J lost 5 bases, and 15 bases lay in between. Together with reference TRBV7-9 and TRBJ2-5, the CDR3 gives the full variable domain: DTGVSQNPRHKITKRGQNVTFRCDPISEHNRLYWYRQTLGQGPEFLTYFQNEAQLEKSRLLSDRFSAERPKGSFSTLEIQRTEQGDSAMYLCASSLTRSRETQYFGPGTRLLVL.

This clone was observed once. The rearrangement links TRBV29-1 to TRBJ2-1, with 14 nucleotides matching TRBD2. CDR1 and CDR2 from the germline V gene are SQVTM and ANQGSEA. This CDR3 contains 18 residues. V lost 3 bases to trimming and J lost 6 bases; unmatched junction nucleotides: 13. The CDR3 DNA follows: TGCAGCGTTGAGACGGGGCCGGGACTAGCGGGAGAAGGCAATGAGCAGTTCTTC. Amino acid sequence: CSVETGPGLAGEGNEQFF.

The chain joins TRBV7-9 to TRBJ2-3; 8 bases are shared with TRBD2. The CDR3 contains 15 residues. J lost 3 bases, V lost 5 bases, and 7 bases had no gene match. Germline V lookup: CDR1 SEHNR, CDR2 FQNEAQ (reference sequence). The CDR3 protein is CASSRGGIRTDTQYF. For the CDR3, the DNA is TGTGCCAGCAGCCGGGGGGGTATTCGGACAGATACGCAGTATTTT.

The chain joins TRBV4-3 to TRBJ2-1; a possible D gene is TRBD1 (6 bases). Germline values: CDR1 LGHNA, CDR2 YSLEER. The CDR3 totals 15 residues. Trimming shortened V by 1 base and J by 4 bases, and 11 bases separated the two germline ends. CDR3 residues: CASSQVKDSYNEQFF. As DNA, the CDR3 is TGCGCCAGCAGCCAAGTGAAGGACAGTTACAATGAGCAGTTCTTC.

The rearrangement links TRBV11-1 to TRBJ2-3; the match to TRBD2 covers 9 bases. Unmatched junction bases numbered 12, after V lost 4 bases and J lost 7 bases. Per the germline V gene, CDR1 is SGHAT and CDR2 is FQDESV (reference sequence). This CDR3 has 16 amino acids. Here the CDR3 DNA reads TGTGCCAGCAGCTCCCGCGGGCGGGGGGGCGGGAATACGCAGTATTTT. Protein sequence: CASSSRGRGGGNTQYF. Using reference TRBV11-1 and TRBJ2-3 for the parts outside the CDR3, the full variable domain is EAEVAQSPRYKITEKSQAVAFWCDPISGHATLYWYRQILGQGPELLVQFQDESVVDDSQLPKDRFSAERLKGVDSTLKIQPAELGDSAMYLCASSSRGRGGGNTQYFGPGTRLTVL.

This clone was seen only once. This chain uses TRBV18 with TRBJ2-1; a possible D gene is TRBD1 (6 bases). The V gene lost 6 bases and the J gene lost 6 bases, with 21 bases spanning the gap. The CDR3 runs to 16 residues. Germline values: CDR1 KGHSH, CDR2 LQKENI. The CDR3 loop reads CASSDNQGPISNEQFF. CDR3 sequence (DNA): TGTGCCAGCTCCGACAATCAGGGGCCCATCTCCAATGAGCAGTTCTTC.

This rearrangement joins TRBV5-5 to TRBJ1-5; weak D call: TRBD1 (5 bases). Germline CDR1 SGHKS, CDR2 YYEKEE (reference sequence). CDR3 size: 15 residues. Between the trimmed V and J ends, which lost 5 bases and 0 bases, there was a span of 12 bases. The CDR3 nucleotides read TGTGCCAGCAGTGCCGTGGGGGGTAGCAATCAGCCCCAGCATTTT. Translation: CASSAVGGSNQPQHF.

The V and J genes are TRBV6-6 and TRBJ1-1; maybe TRBD1 (5 bases). There are 14 residues in the CDR3. CDR1 is MNHNY and CDR2 is SVGAGI in the germline V gene (reference sequence). V lost 3 bases and J lost 7, with 15 bases in between. The CDR3 loop is CASSYLAGRGEAFF. CDR3 DNA: TGTGCCAGCAGTTATTTGGCAGGTAGGGGTGAAGCTTTCTTT.

CDR3 in DNA: TGTGCCAGTAGTAGTACTAGCGGGGTGGATACGCAGTATTTT. Translation gives CASSSTSGVDTQYF. The genes are TRBV19 and TRBJ2-3; 10 bases are shared with TRBD2. The CDR3 length is 14 residues. Trimming cost V 4 bases and J 6 bases; bases outside gene matches: 4. The V gene's germline CDR1 is LNHDA and CDR2 SQIVND (reference sequence).

The sample holds a few counts of this clone. The chain has TRBV7-9 and TRBJ2-7; 8 nucleotides line up with TRBD1. The trim removed 5 bases at V and 4 bases at J, leaving 13 bases unmatched. CDR1 is SEHNR, CDR2 FQNEAQ, per germline (reference sequence). The CDR3 totals 16 residues. The CDR3: CASSPDYGQGGYEQYF. The CDR3 nucleotides read TGTGCCAGCAGCCCCGATTACGGACAGGGAGGATACGAGCAGTACTTC.

This clone appeared once. The V call is TRBV11-1, the J call TRBJ1-6; TRBD1 aligns across 9 bases. The CDR3 covers 17 residues. Germline values: CDR1 SGHAT, CDR2 FQDESV (reference sequence). J lost 3 bases, V lost 5 bases, and 8 bases had no gene match. The CDR3 is CASSRTGGVVYNSPLHF. The CDR3 region has the DNA TGTGCCAGCAGCAGAACAGGGGGCGTAGTCTATAATTCACCCCTCCACTTT.

The chain couples TRBV6-1 to TRBJ1-2, with 12 nucleotides matching TRBD1. CDR3 length: 17 residues. After removal of 2 bases from V and 3 bases from J, the junction contained 7 bases not matched to a gene. In germline, CDR1 is MNHNS, CDR2 SASEGT. The CDR3 bases are TGTGCCAGCAGTGAAAGGGGGGGGACAGGGGGCTACTATGGCTACACCTTC. The encoded protein is CASSERGGTGGYYGYTF.